A selection of T cell receptor beta chains follows, all from one sample in a study of blood T cell repertoires in COVID-19. Libraries were prepared by immunoSEQ multiplex PCR; TCRdb keeps only in-frame clonotypes and omits some of them. The table includes some 130,000 clones, nearly 70% detected once. Material for sequencing was peripheral blood. These receptors were taken from a woman in her sixties or seventies with acute or convalescent COVID-19. The CDR3 runs from the conserved cysteine through the conserved F or W. Each record gives: J gene, D gene, V gene, clone size, CDR3 protein, CDR3 DNA. D genes are given only for firm matches. Expanded clones are given a class, and other clones once, few, many or no size at all.

j_call: TRBJ2-2; d_call: NA; v_call: TRBV10-1; clone_size: NA; cdr3_aa: CASSAHSTGELFF; cdr3_nt: TGCGCCAGCAGTGCGCATAGCACCGGGGAGCTGTTTTTT
j_call: TRBJ2-1; d_call: TRBD1; v_call: TRBV6-5; clone_size: NA; cdr3_aa: CASSPTGMGYNEQFF; cdr3_nt: TGTGCCAGCAGTCCGACAGGGATGGGATACAATGAGCAGTTCTTC
j_call: TRBJ1-6; d_call: TRBD1; v_call: TRBV18; clone_size: NA; cdr3_aa: CASSLHRDRDNSPLHF; cdr3_nt: TGTGCCAGCTCACTTCACCGGGACAGGGATAATTCACCCCTCCACTTT
j_call: TRBJ1-2; d_call: NA; v_call: TRBV5-1; clone_size: many; cdr3_aa: CASSPGDSINYGYTF; cdr3_nt: TGCGCCAGCAGCCCTGGAGACAGCATTAACTATGGCTACACCTTC
j_call: TRBJ2-5; d_call: NA; v_call: TRBV7-7; clone_size: NA; cdr3_aa: CASSSGLGGQETQYF; cdr3_nt: TGTGCCAGCAGCTCCGGACTAGGGGGCCAAGAGACCCAGTACTTC
j_call: TRBJ2-6; d_call: TRBD1; v_call: TRBV7-2; clone_size: NA; cdr3_aa: CASSPDGQGAGANVLTF; cdr3_nt: TGTGCCAGCAGCCCGGACGGACAGGGCGCTGGGGCCAACGTCCTGACTTTC
j_call: TRBJ2-7; d_call: TRBD1; v_call: TRBV10-1; clone_size: NA; cdr3_aa: CASSESTPGQGFEQYF; cdr3_nt: TGCGCCAGCAGTGAGTCAACTCCGGGACAGGGTTTCGAGCAGTACTTC
j_call: TRBJ2-7; d_call: TRBD1; v_call: TRBV28; clone_size: NA; cdr3_aa: CASSSPGQVHYEQYF; cdr3_nt: TGTGCCAGCAGTTCCCCGGGACAGGTTCACTACGAGCAGTACTTC
j_call: TRBJ1-1; d_call: NA; v_call: TRBV10-2; clone_size: NA; cdr3_aa: CASSSTGNTEAFF; cdr3_nt: TGCGCCAGCAGTTCGACAGGGAACACTGAAGCTTTCTTT
j_call: TRBJ1-1; d_call: TRBD1; v_call: TRBV28; clone_size: NA; cdr3_aa: CASTSGGRRNTEAFF; cdr3_nt: TGTGCCAGCACCTCAGGGGGAAGGAGGAACACTGAAGCTTTCTTT
j_call: TRBJ2-2; d_call: NA; v_call: TRBV19; clone_size: NA; cdr3_aa: CASSILAGRELFF; cdr3_nt: TGTGCCAGTAGTATATTGGCGGGGCGGGAGCTGTTTTTT
j_call: TRBJ1-1; d_call: NA; v_call: TRBV6-5; clone_size: NA; cdr3_aa: CASSTPLRAEAFF; cdr3_nt: TGTGCCAGCAGTACCCCATTGAGGGCTGAAGCTTTCTTT
j_call: TRBJ2-2; d_call: NA; v_call: TRBV10-2; clone_size: NA; cdr3_aa: CASRGALLTGELFF; cdr3_nt: TGCGCCAGCAGGGGGGCCCTTCTCACCGGGGAGCTGTTTTTT
j_call: TRBJ2-5; d_call: TRBD2; v_call: TRBV2; clone_size: NA; cdr3_aa: CASSEERGQYF; cdr3_nt: TGTGCCAGCAGTGAAGAGCGGGGGCAGTACTTC
j_call: TRBJ1-5; d_call: TRBD1; v_call: TRBV2; clone_size: NA; cdr3_aa: CASSWDRGRNQPQHF; cdr3_nt: TGTGCCAGCAGTTGGGACAGGGGGCGCAATCAGCCCCAGCATTTT
j_call: TRBJ1-1; d_call: TRBD1; v_call: TRBV5-1; clone_size: NA; cdr3_aa: CASSWLGQGMAMNTEAFF; cdr3_nt: TGCGCCAGCAGCTGGTTGGGACAGGGAATGGCGATGAACACTGAAGCTTTCTTT
j_call: TRBJ2-3; d_call: TRBD2; v_call: TRBV20-1; clone_size: NA; cdr3_aa: CSASLGLAGGLTDTQYF; cdr3_nt: TGCAGTGCTAGTCTGGGACTAGCGGGAGGGCTTACAGATACGCAGTATTTT
j_call: TRBJ2-5; d_call: NA; v_call: TRBV27; clone_size: NA; cdr3_aa: CASSSTGGLQETQYF; cdr3_nt: TGTGCCAGCAGTTCAACGGGGGGCCTACAAGAGACCCAGTACTTC
j_call: TRBJ2-7; d_call: TRBD1; v_call: TRBV5-1; clone_size: NA; cdr3_aa: CASSFGTGFYEQYF; cdr3_nt: TGCGCCAGCAGCTTCGGGACAGGGTTCTACGAGCAGTACTTC
j_call: TRBJ2-5; d_call: TRBD1; v_call: TRBV10-3; clone_size: many; cdr3_aa: CATWDRGEETQYF; cdr3_nt: TGTGCCACCTGGGACAGGGGCGAAGAGACCCAGTACTTC
j_call: TRBJ2-3; d_call: TRBD2; v_call: TRBV2; clone_size: NA; cdr3_aa: CASSLLAGGPSDTQYF; cdr3_nt: TGTGCCAGCAGCCTTCTAGCGGGAGGGCCCTCAGATACGCAGTATTTT
j_call: TRBJ1-2; d_call: NA; v_call: TRBV27; clone_size: NA; cdr3_aa: CASGPTVRDGYTF; cdr3_nt: TGTGCCAGCGGCCCCACGGTCAGGGATGGCTACACCTTC
j_call: TRBJ1-4; d_call: NA; v_call: TRBV2; clone_size: NA; cdr3_aa: CASTRRGTLATNEKLFF; cdr3_nt: TGTGCCAGCACCCGACGGGGGACCCTCGCAACTAATGAAAAACTGTTTTTT
j_call: TRBJ2-1; d_call: TRBD2; v_call: TRBV5-1; clone_size: NA; cdr3_aa: CASSLPSGTNNEQFF; cdr3_nt: TGCGCCAGCAGCTTGCCTAGCGGGACAAACAATGAGCAGTTCTTC
j_call: TRBJ1-3; d_call: TRBD1; v_call: TRBV6-1; clone_size: NA; cdr3_aa: CASSEQGAGNTIYF; cdr3_nt: TGTGCCAGCAGTGAACAGGGGGCGGGAAACACCATATATTTT
j_call: TRBJ1-2; d_call: TRBD1; v_call: TRBV6-1; clone_size: NA; cdr3_aa: CASSEYQGVGVGYTF; cdr3_nt: TGTGCCAGCAGTGAATATCAGGGGGTCGGAGTGGGCTACACCTTC
j_call: TRBJ1-6; d_call: TRBD1; v_call: TRBV4-1; clone_size: NA; cdr3_aa: CASSPSGTGYQPLHF; cdr3_nt: TGCGCCAGCAGCCCCTCCGGGACAGGGTATCAACCCCTCCACTTT
j_call: TRBJ1-2; d_call: TRBD1; v_call: TRBV6-1; clone_size: NA; cdr3_aa: CASSEATGVGGYTF; cdr3_nt: TGTGCCAGCAGTGAAGCTACAGGGGTAGGTGGCTACACCTTC
j_call: TRBJ2-7; d_call: NA; v_call: TRBV7-6; clone_size: NA; cdr3_aa: CASSLSHGQGNWEQYF; cdr3_nt: TGTGCCAGCAGCTTGTCCCATGGCCAGGGGAATTGGGAGCAGTACTTC
j_call: TRBJ1-1; d_call: NA; v_call: TRBV9; clone_size: NA; cdr3_aa: CASSVLQGNTEAFF; cdr3_nt: TGTGCCAGCAGCGTACTACAGGGAAACACTGAAGCTTTCTTT
j_call: TRBJ1-2; d_call: NA; v_call: TRBV5-5; clone_size: NA; cdr3_aa: CASSLGFGEGYTF; cdr3_nt: TGTGCCAGCAGCTTGGGTTTCGGTGAAGGCTACACCTTC
j_call: TRBJ1-1; d_call: NA; v_call: TRBV10-3; clone_size: NA; cdr3_aa: CAISGLSRGNTEAFF; cdr3_nt: TGTGCCATCAGTGGCCTTAGTAGGGGGAACACTGAAGCTTTCTTT